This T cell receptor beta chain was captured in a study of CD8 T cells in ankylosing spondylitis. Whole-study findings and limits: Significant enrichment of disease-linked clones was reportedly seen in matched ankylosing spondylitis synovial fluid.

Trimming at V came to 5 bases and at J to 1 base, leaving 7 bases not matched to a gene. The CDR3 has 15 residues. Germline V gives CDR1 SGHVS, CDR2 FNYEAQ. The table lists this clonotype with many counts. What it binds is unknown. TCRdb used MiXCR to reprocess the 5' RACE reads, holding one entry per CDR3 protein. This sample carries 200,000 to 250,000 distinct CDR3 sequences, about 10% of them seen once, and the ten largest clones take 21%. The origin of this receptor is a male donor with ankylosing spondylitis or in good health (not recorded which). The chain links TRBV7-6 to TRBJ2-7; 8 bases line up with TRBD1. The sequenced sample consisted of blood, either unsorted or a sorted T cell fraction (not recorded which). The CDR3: CASSLGQGFSYEQYF. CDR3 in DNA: TGTGCCAGCAGCCTCGGACAGGGATTTTCCTACGAGCAGTACTTC.